The rows below give T cell receptor beta chains drawn from one sample of a study of blood T cell repertoires in COVID-19. Clones were sequenced by immunoSEQ multiplex PCR, and TCRdb holds only the in-frame ones, with some missing. The sample holds about 120,000 clones, around three quarters seen once. Input material: peripheral blood. The source of these receptors is a woman aged 80 or over with acute or convalescent COVID-19. CDR3s include the opening cysteine and the closing phenylalanine or tryptophan. D genes are given only for firm matches. Only some rows state a clone size, as once, few, many or a class for expanded clones.

v_gene: TRBV6-2/TRBV6-3
j_gene: TRBJ1-5
abundance: NA
d_gene: TRBD1
CDR3nt: TGTGCCAGCAGTTCCTTGGACAGGGGGGAAGCGAGCAATCAGCCCCAGCATTTT
CDR3aa: CASSSLDRGEASNQPQHF

v_gene: TRBV10-3
j_gene: TRBJ1-6
abundance: NA
d_gene: NA
CDR3nt: TGTGCCATCAGTGAGTCAGGCACAGGGCTTGGTTCACCCCTCCACTTT
CDR3aa: CAISESGTGLGSPLHF

v_gene: TRBV6-5
j_gene: TRBJ2-1
abundance: few
d_gene: NA
CDR3nt: TGTGCCAGCATCCGCGGGCCTGAGCAGTTCTTC
CDR3aa: CASIRGPEQFF

v_gene: TRBV30
j_gene: TRBJ1-1
abundance: NA
d_gene: TRBD1
CDR3nt: TGTGCCTGGGTCTCAGGGGGAACTGAAGCTTTCTTT
CDR3aa: CAWVSGGTEAFF

v_gene: TRBV11-1
j_gene: TRBJ2-7
abundance: few
d_gene: TRBD1
CDR3nt: TGTGCCAGCAGCCCGGGACAGGGGGCGGAGTACTTC
CDR3aa: CASSPGQGAEYF

v_gene: TRBV10-3
j_gene: TRBJ2-5
abundance: NA
d_gene: NA
CDR3nt: TGTGCCATTGGTTCGGGTCAGGGGAGAGAGACCCAGTACTTC
CDR3aa: CAIGSGQGRETQYF

v_gene: TRBV7-3
j_gene: TRBJ2-3
abundance: NA
d_gene: NA
CDR3nt: TGTGCCAGCAGCTTAAGTAGACAGGATACGCAGTATTTT
CDR3aa: CASSLSRQDTQYF

v_gene: TRBV7-2
j_gene: TRBJ1-5
abundance: NA
d_gene: TRBD1
CDR3nt: TGTGCCAGCAGCGCCGGAGGGGGCAGAGGGCAGCCCCAGCATTTT
CDR3aa: CASSAGGGRGQPQHF

v_gene: TRBV24-1
j_gene: TRBJ2-2
abundance: NA
d_gene: NA
CDR3nt: TGTGCCACCAGTGACCCCTCGGGTGGGTCCGGGGAGCTGTTTTTT
CDR3aa: CATSDPSGGSGELFF

v_gene: TRBV5-1
j_gene: TRBJ2-7
abundance: NA
d_gene: NA
CDR3nt: TGCGCCAGCAGCTTGCCCCGGGGCGAGCAGTACTTC
CDR3aa: CASSLPRGEQYF

v_gene: TRBV11-2
j_gene: TRBJ1-1
abundance: NA
d_gene: NA
CDR3nt: TGTGCCAGCAGCACTTCAGGGGTCACTGAAGCTTTCTTT
CDR3aa: CASSTSGVTEAFF

v_gene: TRBV12-3/TRBV12-4
j_gene: TRBJ1-2
abundance: NA
d_gene: TRBD1
CDR3nt: TGTGCCAGCAGTTTCCGAGGGGGCGTTGGCTACACCTTC
CDR3aa: CASSFRGGVGYTF

v_gene: TRBV19
j_gene: TRBJ1-5
abundance: NA
d_gene: NA
CDR3nt: TGTGCCAGTACCCCGACCCGGGGGGCTTGGAGCAATCAGCCCCAGCATTTT
CDR3aa: CASTPTRGAWSNQPQHF

v_gene: TRBV7-3
j_gene: TRBJ2-1
abundance: NA
d_gene: TRBD2
CDR3nt: TGTGCCAGCAGCCCAGCGGGAGAATACAATGAGCAGTTCTTC
CDR3aa: CASSPAGEYNEQFF

v_gene: TRBV5-5
j_gene: TRBJ2-3
abundance: NA
d_gene: TRBD2
CDR3nt: TGTGCCAGCAGCATAGGAGGGAGGGCTAGCACAGATACGCAGTATTTT
CDR3aa: CASSIGGRASTDTQYF

v_gene: TRBV21-1
j_gene: TRBJ2-3
abundance: NA
d_gene: NA
CDR3nt: TGTGCCAGCAGCAAAGGCTCGGGACTAGCGGTAGATACGCAGTATTTT
CDR3aa: CASSKGSGLAVDTQYF

v_gene: TRBV5-4
j_gene: TRBJ1-2
abundance: NA
d_gene: NA
CDR3nt: TGTGCCAGCAGCCAGGGATATGGCTACACCTTC
CDR3aa: CASSQGYGYTF

v_gene: TRBV28
j_gene: TRBJ1-1
abundance: few
d_gene: TRBD1
CDR3nt: TGTGCCAGCAGTCTCCGGGACAGGGGGGACACTGAAGCTTTCTTT
CDR3aa: CASSLRDRGDTEAFF

v_gene: TRBV30
j_gene: TRBJ2-7
abundance: NA
d_gene: TRBD2
CDR3nt: TGTGCCTGGAGCCGGGTGCCGGGGGGCGAGCAGTACTTC
CDR3aa: CAWSRVPGGEQYF

v_gene: TRBV5-5
j_gene: TRBJ2-7
abundance: NA
d_gene: NA
CDR3nt: TGTGCCAGCAGCTTGGGCCAGTGGTCCTACGAGCAGTACTTC
CDR3aa: CASSLGQWSYEQYF

v_gene: TRBV10-3
j_gene: TRBJ2-1
abundance: NA
d_gene: TRBD2
CDR3nt: TGTGCCATCAGTGATCCGGGACTAGGCTACAATGAGCAGTTCTTC
CDR3aa: CAISDPGLGYNEQFF

v_gene: TRBV2
j_gene: TRBJ2-4
abundance: few
d_gene: NA
CDR3nt: TGTGCCAGCAGTGACGGCAGGGCCAAAAACATTCAGTACTTC
CDR3aa: CASSDGRAKNIQYF

v_gene: TRBV5-1
j_gene: TRBJ2-1
abundance: NA
d_gene: NA
CDR3nt: TGCGCCAGCAGCGTAGCCGGGACAACGAACAATGAGCAGTTCTTC
CDR3aa: CASSVAGTTNNEQFF

v_gene: TRBV27
j_gene: TRBJ2-7
abundance: NA
d_gene: TRBD2
CDR3nt: TGTGCCAGCAGTTCGGGGGGAGGAGGGTACGAGCAGTACTTC
CDR3aa: CASSSGGGGYEQYF

v_gene: TRBV18
j_gene: TRBJ1-1
abundance: NA
d_gene: TRBD1
CDR3nt: TGTGCCAGCTCACCATTCGGACAGGGGGCTGATGAAGCTTTCTTT
CDR3aa: CASSPFGQGADEAFF

v_gene: TRBV5-1
j_gene: TRBJ1-4
abundance: NA
d_gene: TRBD1
CDR3nt: TGCGCCAGCAGCGTGACAGGGGGTGCAGAAGCCGATGAAAAACTGTTTTTT
CDR3aa: CASSVTGGAEADEKLFF

v_gene: TRBV15
j_gene: TRBJ2-3
abundance: NA
d_gene: TRBD2
CDR3nt: TGTGCCACCAGCAGGGGACTAGACGGAGATACGCAGTATTTT
CDR3aa: CATSRGLDGDTQYF

v_gene: TRBV7-8
j_gene: TRBJ1-4
abundance: few
d_gene: NA
CDR3nt: TGTGCCAGCAGCCAGGACAGTGGGCATGAAAAACTGTTTTTT
CDR3aa: CASSQDSGHEKLFF

v_gene: TRBV10-2
j_gene: TRBJ1-1
abundance: NA
d_gene: TRBD1
CDR3nt: TGCGCCAGCAGTGACAGGGGGCGCCTGAACACTGAAGCTTTCTTT
CDR3aa: CASSDRGRLNTEAFF

v_gene: TRBV12-3/TRBV12-4
j_gene: TRBJ1-6
abundance: NA
d_gene: NA
CDR3nt: TGTGCCAGCAGTTTAGATGAGGGTTCACCCCTCCACTTT
CDR3aa: CASSLDEGSPLHF

v_gene: TRBV27
j_gene: TRBJ1-5
abundance: NA
d_gene: NA
CDR3nt: TGTGCCAGCAGTCCCCTCGGCAGGGGAGGCAATCAGCCCCAGCATTTT
CDR3aa: CASSPLGRGGNQPQHF

v_gene: TRBV30
j_gene: TRBJ1-1
abundance: NA
d_gene: NA
CDR3nt: TGTGCCTGGGTGGGCACAGGGAACACTGAAGCTTTCTTT
CDR3aa: CAWVGTGNTEAFF

v_gene: TRBV7-2
j_gene: TRBJ1-4
abundance: NA
d_gene: TRBD1
CDR3nt: TGTGCCAGCAGACCTTCAGGGGGTGAAAAACTGTTTTTT
CDR3aa: CASRPSGGEKLFF

v_gene: TRBV19
j_gene: TRBJ1-2
abundance: NA
d_gene: NA
CDR3nt: TGTGCCAGTAGTAGACTGCAAAGGGGGAACTATGGCTACACCTTC
CDR3aa: CASSRLQRGNYGYTF

v_gene: TRBV19
j_gene: TRBJ1-1
abundance: NA
d_gene: NA
CDR3nt: TGTGCCAGTAGTGTACAGGGAGCCGGGGTAGACACTGAAGCTTTCTTT
CDR3aa: CASSVQGAGVDTEAFF

v_gene: TRBV18
j_gene: TRBJ1-1
abundance: NA
d_gene: NA
CDR3nt: TGTGCCAGCTCACCCGGACTCTCTAGGGTCTCTGAAGCTTTCTTT
CDR3aa: CASSPGLSRVSEAFF

v_gene: TRBV9
j_gene: TRBJ2-2
abundance: NA
d_gene: TRBD1
CDR3nt: TGTGCCAGCAGCTTCCGGACAGGGCCCACCGGGGAGCTGTTTTTT
CDR3aa: CASSFRTGPTGELFF

v_gene: TRBV15
j_gene: TRBJ1-1
abundance: few
d_gene: NA
CDR3nt: TGTGCCACCAGCAGAGGTCTGAACCCAGGGAAGTGGACTGAAGCTTTCTTT
CDR3aa: CATSRGLNPGKWTEAFF

v_gene: TRBV19
j_gene: TRBJ1-5
abundance: NA
d_gene: TRBD1
CDR3nt: TGTGCCAGTACCGAGGACAGGGGTCGGCGCAATCAGCCCCAGCATTTT
CDR3aa: CASTEDRGRRNQPQHF

v_gene: TRBV29-1
j_gene: TRBJ1-1
abundance: few
d_gene: TRBD1
CDR3nt: TGCAGCGTCGCGGACAGGGGGGGAGTTGAAGCTTTCTTT
CDR3aa: CSVADRGGVEAFF

v_gene: TRBV27
j_gene: TRBJ2-7
abundance: NA
d_gene: NA
CDR3nt: TGTGCCAGCGGGTGGGACTTAAACTACGAGCAGTACTTC
CDR3aa: CASGWDLNYEQYF

v_gene: TRBV28
j_gene: TRBJ1-2
abundance: NA
d_gene: TRBD1
CDR3nt: TGTGCCAGCAGGGTTCAGGGGGCTTGGTATGGCTACACCTTC
CDR3aa: CASRVQGAWYGYTF

v_gene: TRBV2
j_gene: TRBJ1-5
abundance: NA
d_gene: NA
CDR3nt: TGTGCCAGCAGCCTTAGCAATCAGCCCCAGCATTTT
CDR3aa: CASSLSNQPQHF

v_gene: TRBV7-2
j_gene: TRBJ1-3
abundance: few
d_gene: NA
CDR3nt: TGTGCCAGCAGCCGGGACACCTTCTCTGGAAACACCATATATTTT
CDR3aa: CASSRDTFSGNTIYF

v_gene: TRBV7-9
j_gene: TRBJ2-2
abundance: few
d_gene: TRBD2
CDR3nt: TGTGCCAGCAGCTTAAGGTCGGGGGGCACCGGGGAGCTGTTTTTT
CDR3aa: CASSLRSGGTGELFF